Below are 28 T cell receptor beta chains sequenced from a single sample in a study of T cells after yellow fever vaccination (dated by TCRdb to between 2018 and 2020). What this sample's treatment or condition label stands for: live attenuated yellow fever vaccine strain. The method was 5' RACE. Sequenced on an Illumina NovaSeq 6000. In-frame beta chains were kept once TCRdb had trimmed the public reads at Q25 with fastp and called clones with MiXCR. Identical CDR3 proteins give one entry, which carries the most common genes and DNA. The sample profile shows 300,000 to 400,000 distinct CDR3 sequences; approximately 4% of them were found once. The ten largest clones add up to 20% to 30% of the sample. The specimen comprised PBMCs, sampled 5 days after the yellow fever booster vaccination. Receptor source: a man between 18 and 29 years old who received the YFV17D yellow fever vaccine.

This clonotype was found a few times. A much larger clone is a single base away; this may be a read error. The genes are TRBV6-5 and TRBJ2-3, with D uncertain. CDR3 length: 13 residues. The V end lost 7 bases, the J end lost 0 bases, and 8 bases lay between the germline ends. CDR1 is MNHEY and CDR2 is SVGAGI in the germline V gene. In DNA form, the CDR3 reads TGTGCCAGCACCTTAGGAAGCACAGATACGCAGTATTTT. Its translation is CASTLGSTDTQYF.

This clonotype was seen a handful of times. The chain uses TRBV5-1 and TRBJ2-5; 11 bases agree with TRBD2. V was pared by 4 bases and J by 2 bases, with 7 bases of the junction left unmatched. The V gene's germline CDR1 is SGHRS and CDR2 YFSETQ. The CDR3 covers 16 residues. The CDR3 sequence: CASSPGLAALQETQYF. CDR3 coding DNA: TGCGCCAGCAGCCCGGGACTAGCGGCTTTACAAGAGACCCAGTACTTC.

The sample holds many counts of this clonotype. The rearrangement joins TRBV12-3 or TRBV12-4 to TRBJ1-5; D unresolved. CDR3 length: 13 residues. The V end was cut by 7 bases, the J end by 2 bases, with 9 bases between. DNA for the CDR3: TGTGCCAGCAAGTCTTGGGGCAATCAGCCCCAGCATTTT. Translating gives CASKSWGNQPQHF.

V and J are TRBV12-3 or TRBV12-4 and TRBJ2-1, with TRBD1 matching 9 bases. This CDR3 has 15 amino acids. V shed 4 bases, J shed 8 bases, and the junction held 9 bases outside the gene matches. The CDR3: CASSSGTGRYHEQFF. In nucleotides, the CDR3 is TGTGCCAGCAGTTCCGGGACAGGGCGTTACCATGAGCAGTTCTTC.

This clonotype was observed many times. The V and J genes are TRBV6-2 or TRBV6-3 and TRBJ2-1, with D possibly matching TRBD2 (6 bases). The CDR3 extends over 12 amino acids. Germline V gene data show CDR1 as MNHEY and CDR2 as SVGEGT. Trimming shortened V by 6 bases and J by 9 bases, and 12 bases separated the two germline ends. CDR3 region: CASSSRAGEQFF. The CDR3 DNA is TGTGCCAGCAGCTCCCGAGCGGGTGAGCAGTTCTTC.

There are a few counts of this clonotype. The V and J genes are TRBV5-5 and TRBJ2-5; 8 nucleotides match TRBD2. V lost 4 bases and J lost 4; bases outside the gene matches: 6. CDR1 and CDR2 from the germline V gene are SGHKS and YYEKEE (reference sequence). The CDR3 contains 14 residues. CDR3 nucleotides: TGTGCCAGCAGCCCCGGGAGGGGGATAGAGACCCAGTACTTC. As protein: CASSPGRGIETQYF.

This rearrangement joins TRBV25-1 to TRBJ2-1; 8 nucleotides line up with TRBD2. Unmatched junction bases numbered 8, after V lost 5 bases and J lost 8 bases. Germline V gives CDR1 MGHDK, CDR2 SYGVNS. The length of the CDR3 is 14 residues. In DNA form, the CDR3 reads TGTGCCAGCAGTAGGGGTTACGGGGGGGATGAGCAGTTCTTC. Its translation: CASSRGYGGDEQFF.

In this sample, this clonotype turned up a few times. This sequence joins TRBV27 and TRBJ2-7; 7 bases align to TRBD1. Germline V gene data show CDR1 as MNHEY and CDR2 as SMNVEV (reference sequence). Losses at the gene ends were 5 bases for V and 4 bases for J; bases not matched to a gene: 11. CDR3 length: 15 residues. CDR3 bases: TGTGCCAGCAGTCCCCGGCCGGGACAGCTATACGAGCAGTACGTC. Translating it yields CASSPRPGQLYEQYV.

This clonotype was detected only a few times. The CDR3 reads CSARETGLPSYQETQYF. The CDR3 DNA reads TGCAGTGCTAGAGAGACCGGCTTGCCATCGTACCAAGAGACCCAGTACTTC. The rearrangement joins TRBV20-1 to TRBJ2-5; D unclear. Trimming stripped 0 bases from V and 0 bases from J, with 17 bases between. Germline CDR1 is DFQATT and CDR2 is SNEGSKA (reference sequence). CDR3 length equals 17 residues.

This clonotype was seen many times. The chain joins TRBV7-9 to TRBJ2-6; D is unresolved. The V gene lost 10 bases and the J gene lost 1 base, with 8 bases spanning the gap. There are 13 residues in the CDR3. Germline CDR1 reads SEHNR; CDR2 reads FQNEAQ (reference sequence). In DNA form, the CDR3 reads TGTGCCACTCCGGCATCTGGGGCCAACGTCCTGACTTTC. Translating gives CATPASGANVLTF.

With regard to this clonotype: A much larger clone differs by one base, so this may be a read error. The V and J genes are TRBV4-3 and TRBJ1-4, with 7 nucleotides matching TRBD1. This CDR3 is built from 17 residues. V was pared by 1 base and J by 7 bases, with 12 bases of the junction left unmatched. Germline lookup yields CDR1 LGHNA and CDR2 YSLEER. DNA for the CDR3: TGCGCCAGCAGCCAAGGGGACAGTGTACACACGAGTGAAAAACTGTTTTTT. It codes for CASSQGDSVHTSEKLFF.

This clonotype was observed many times. This chain uses TRBV7-8 with TRBJ2-1; a possible D gene is TRBD2 (6 bases). The CDR3 covers 15 residues. Germline CDR1 is SGHVS and CDR2 is FQNEAQ. V was cut by 5 bases and J by 0 bases, with 11 bases left in between. As DNA, the CDR3 is TGTGCCAGCAGCCCCTGGGGAGGCTCCTACAATGAGCAGTTCTTC. This sequence encodes CASSPWGGSYNEQFF.

Only a few counts were recorded for this clonotype. The rearrangement joins TRBV25-1 to TRBJ2-2; TRBD1 agrees at 10 bases. J was trimmed by 6 bases and V by 2 bases; bases with no gene match: 3. This CDR3 is 15 amino acids long. Germline assignment: CDR1 MGHDK and CDR2 SYGVNS. DNA of the CDR3: TGTGCCAGCAGTGAAAGGGGGACAGGGGCCGGGGAGCTGTTTTTT. Encoded protein: CASSERGTGAGELFF.

This clonotype was counted at least ten times. The chain recombines TRBV5-1 with TRBJ1-1; 7 bases match TRBD1. The CDR3 length is 14 residues. Per germline, CDR1 SGHRS and CDR2 YFSETQ. Losses at the gene ends were 2 bases for V and 4 bases for J; bases not matched to a gene: 5. The CDR3 DNA reads TGCGCCAGCAGCTTTACACAGGGGACCACTGAAGCTTTCTTT. It yields the protein CASSFTQGTTEAFF.

This clonotype was recorded many times. J is TRBJ2-1 and V is TRBV4-3; the match to TRBD2 covers 11 bases. Trimming cost V 0 bases and J 7 bases; bases outside gene matches: 5. This CDR3 is built from 16 residues. CDR1 LGHNA and CDR2 YSLEER come from the germline V gene. The CDR3 is CASSQDRLAGRNEQFF. The CDR3 DNA is TGCGCCAGCAGCCAAGATCGACTAGCGGGGCGGAATGAGCAGTTCTTC.

This clonotype was counted ten times or more. CDR3: CASSLALAGGLNTYEQYF. The CDR3, as DNA: TGTGCCAGCAGCTTAGCTCTAGCGGGGGGGCTCAATACCTACGAGCAGTACTTC. This chain joins TRBV7-2 and TRBJ2-7, with 12 bases fitting TRBD2. This CDR3 spans 18 amino acids. In germline, CDR1 is SGHTA, CDR2 FQGNSA. The V and J ends lost 0 bases and 2 bases, in that order; junction bases with no gene match: 8. The variable domain in full, completed from reference TRBV7-2 and TRBJ2-7, reads GAGVSQSPSNKVTEKGKDVELRCDPISGHTALYWYRQSLGQGLEFLIYFQGNSAPDKSGLPSDRFSAERTGGSVSTLTIQRTQQEDSAVYLCASSLALAGGLNTYEQYFGPGTRLTVT.

This CDR3 is CASSPGVAVRTDTQYF. CDR3 in DNA: TGCGCCAGCAGCCCAGGGGTAGCGGTGCGCACAGATACGCAGTATTTT. V gene TRBV5-1 combines with J gene TRBJ2-3; either TRBD1 or TRBD2 may fit D (6 bases each). The CDR3 contains 16 residues. Trimming left V 4 bases short and J 1 base short, with 16 bases between. Germline V lookup: CDR1 SGHRS, CDR2 YFSETQ.

This clonotype was recorded many times. V is TRBV5-1 and J is TRBJ2-5; D uncertain. The CDR3 spans 13 residues. Germline lookup yields CDR1 SGHRS and CDR2 YFSETQ. The V and J ends lost 4 bases and 4 bases respectively, with 11 bases between them. CDR3 coding DNA: TGCGCCAGCAGCATGTATGTAACAGAGACCCAGTACTTC. Translating gives CASSMYVTETQYF.

This clonotype has just a few counts. V is TRBV9 and J is TRBJ1-5, with D hard to call. The CDR3 is made up of 14 amino acids. Trimming took off 0 bases at V and 4 bases at J, with 8 bases between the two ends. Germline assignment: CDR1 SGDLS and CDR2 YYNGEE. The DNA for the CDR3 is TGTGCCAGCAGCGTAGGGGGAAGAAATCAGCCCCAGCATTTT. Protein: CASSVGGRNQPQHF.

This clonotype turned up a few times. J is TRBJ1-1 and V is TRBV18; possibly TRBD1 for D (5 bases). V lost 6 bases and J 1 base, leaving 15 bases between the germline ends. Germline lookup yields CDR1 KGHSH and CDR2 LQKENI. The CDR3 loop spans 15 amino acids. The CDR3 DNA follows: TGTGCCAGCTCGCGGGGTTCAGGGACGAACACTGAAGCTTTCTTT. Its protein is CASSRGSGTNTEAFF.

This clonotype has a handful of counts. The V gene is TRBV14, the J gene TRBJ1-2; D unresolved. CDR3 length: 13 residues. CDR1 and CDR2 (germline): SGHDN, FVKESK. With 4 bases removed from V and 6 bases from J, the gap between germline ends came to 12 bases. The DNA of the CDR3 is TGTGCCAGCAGCCCACGTTTAAAGGATGGCTACACCTTC. It yields the protein CASSPRLKDGYTF. Variable domain in full (rest from reference TRBV14 and TRBJ1-2): EAGVTQFPSHSVIEKGQTVTLRCDPISGHDNLYWYRRVMGKEIKFLLHFVKESKQDESGMPNNRFLAERTGGTYSTLKVQPAELEDSGVYFCASSPRLKDGYTFGSGTRLTVV.

The chain carries TRBV29-1 and TRBJ1-1, with TRBD1 identical over 7 bases. This CDR3 has 14 residues. Germline values: CDR1 SQVTM, CDR2 ANQGSEA. V trimming: 4 bases; J trimming: 8 bases; junction bases outside the gene matches: 13. CDR3 in DNA: TGCAGCGTTGCTCCCTCGGGACAGAGAAGAGAAGCTTTCTTT. Its protein is CSVAPSGQRREAFF.

The chain combines TRBV7-2 with TRBJ2-1; possibly TRBD1 or TRBD2 for D (7 bases each). This CDR3 spans 15 amino acids. The germline V gene has CDR1 SGHTA and CDR2 FQGNSA. V was clipped by 7 bases and J by 4 bases, with 17 bases between them. The CDR3 loop reads CASNLGGGRYNEQFF. The CDR3 DNA follows: TGTGCCAGCAACCTAGGGGGCGGGAGATACAATGAGCAGTTCTTC.

The CDR3 bases are TGCAGTGCTAGAGATCAGAGCGGGGGCCGCCAAGAGACCCAGTACTTC. Encoded protein: CSARDQSGGRQETQYF. The chain carries TRBV20-1 and TRBJ2-5; 8 bases are shared with TRBD2. V lost 0 bases and J lost 1; bases outside the gene matches: 7. The CDR3 consists of 16 residues. Germline V gene sequence: CDR1 DFQATT, CDR2 SNEGSKA (reference sequence).

V is TRBV20-1 and J is TRBJ1-1, with D possibly matching TRBD1 (5 bases). The V end was cut by 5 bases, the J end by 6 bases, with 25 bases between. The CDR3 has 16 residues. Per the germline V gene, CDR1 is DFQATT and CDR2 is SNEGSKA (reference sequence). DNA of the CDR3: TGCAGTGCTCCTTTGGACAAGATAAGAAGTTGGGCTGAAGCTTTCTTT. This encodes CSAPLDKIRSWAEAFF.

This clonotype occurred a few times. V usage is TRBV5-4 and J usage is TRBJ2-3; TRBD2 matches at 13 bases. Germline V gene sequence: CDR1 SGHNT, CDR2 YYREEE (reference sequence). Germline trimming cut 5 bases from V and 4 bases from J; bases unmatched to any gene: 10. The CDR3 sequence is 17 residues long. The CDR3: CASSGPTSGGASDTQYF. Written as DNA, the CDR3 is TGTGCCAGCAGTGGGCCAACTAGCGGGGGGGCCTCAGATACGCAGTATTTT.

This clonotype showed up many times. The V call is TRBV4-2, the J call TRBJ2-5; 10 bases line up with TRBD2. The ends lost 0 bases at V and 1 base at J; junction bases unmatched: 11. The CDR3 consists of 19 residues. The germline gives CDR1 LGHNA, CDR2 YNFKEQ. CDR3 nucleotide sequence: TGTGCCAGCAGCCAAGAGGCCGCTAGCGGGGGCTCACCCCAAGAGACCCAGTACTTC. It translates to CASSQEAASGGSPQETQYF.

The sample holds a few counts of this clonotype. The chain is built from TRBV30 and TRBJ1-2; 8 bases are shared with TRBD1. The CDR3 is 12 residues long. Germline V CDR1 and CDR2: GTSNPN, SVGIG (reference sequence). The V gene end was trimmed by 2 bases and the J gene end by 7 bases; junction bases not matched to a gene: 3. The CDR3, as DNA: TGTGCCTGGAGTATCGGGACAGGTGGCTACACCTTC. Its protein product is CAWSIGTGGYTF. Variable domain in full (rest from reference TRBV30 and TRBJ1-2): SQTIHQWPATLVQPVGSPLSLECTVEGTSNPNLYWYRQAAGRGLQLLFYSVGIGQISSEVPQNLSASRPQDRQFILSSKKLLLSDSGFYLCAWSIGTGGYTFGSGTRLTVV.